This TCR beta chain stems from a study of blood T cell repertoires in COVID-19. Overall study context: The origin of the acute and convalescent COVID-19 samples was the United States, Italy and Spain.

The germline V and J ends were trimmed by 3 bases and 0 bases, with 12 bases remaining between them. Germline CDR1 and CDR2: SGHTA and FQGTGA. CDR3 length: 15 residues. Method: immunoSEQ multiplex PCR; TCRdb's copy keeps in-frame clones and lacks some. Seen here are around 58,000 clones, 91% observed once, and the top ten hold about 7.3%. The chain has TRBV7-3 and TRBJ2-7; D gene uncertain. Sequenced input: peripheral blood. The sequence derives from a woman aged 60-70 years with active or convalescent COVID-19. As DNA, the CDR3 is TGTGCCAGCAGCTTGCTAGGTTCGGGCTCCTACGAGCAGTACTTC. Translated: CASSLLGSGSYEQYF.